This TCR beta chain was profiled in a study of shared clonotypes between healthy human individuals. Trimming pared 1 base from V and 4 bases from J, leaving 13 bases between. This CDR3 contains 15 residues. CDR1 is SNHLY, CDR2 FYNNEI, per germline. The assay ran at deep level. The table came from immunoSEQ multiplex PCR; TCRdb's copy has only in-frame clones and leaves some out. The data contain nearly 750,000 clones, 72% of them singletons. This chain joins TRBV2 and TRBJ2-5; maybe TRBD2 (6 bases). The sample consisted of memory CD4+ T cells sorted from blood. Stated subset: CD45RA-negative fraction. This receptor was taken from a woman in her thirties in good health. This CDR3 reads CASSEDAGRRETQYF. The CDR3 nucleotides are TGTGCCAGCAGTGAAGACGCGGGAAGGAGAGAGACCCAGTACTTC.